The next 6 T cell receptor beta chains were all read from a single sample in a study of T cell clonality in common variable immunodeficiency. Sequenced by immunoSEQ multiplex PCR; TCRdb stores in-frame clones only, minus some. The table records roughly 32,000 clones without singletons, the ten largest covering around a tenth. The source material was peripheral blood mononuclear cells. These receptors were collected from a person aged 18 to 70 in good health.

This clone was counted at least ten times. With the read ending 3 residues before the CDR3 end, the germline J gene is used to fill in that end. The genes are TRBV12-3 or TRBV12-4 and TRBJ1-1; D is unclear. The CDR3 sequence is 13 residues long. V was pared by 7 bases and J by 1 base, with 10 bases between. This CDR3 is CASTMTWNTEAFF. The CDR3 DNA, read in part, is TGTGCCAGCACCATGACATGGAACACTGAA.

Many counts were recorded for this clone. The sequenced fragment ends 3 residues before the CDR3 boundary, so the rest is inferred from the germline J gene. The rearrangement links TRBV28 to TRBJ1-2; 12 nucleotides line up with TRBD1. Germline values: CDR1 MDHEN, CDR2 SYDVKM. Trimming cost V 7 bases and J 7 bases; bases outside gene matches: 13. The CDR3 has 16 residues. CDR3 sequence: CASTFTPGTGGFGYTF. CDR3 bases read: TGTGCCAGCACCTTTACCCCCGGGACAGGGGGCTTTGGC.

This clone was seen ten or more times. The CDR3 end falls 3 residues outside the read, so it is completed with the germline J gene. The chain carries TRBV5-3 and TRBJ2-5; D unclear. TRBV5-3 is assigned to the ORF class and has an uncertain function. The length of the CDR3 is 12 residues. The ends were cut back, 6 bases at V and 5 bases at J, with 11 bases in the middle. This CDR3 reads CARIKRGETQYF. The covered CDR3 bases are TGTGCCAGAATCAAGCGTGGGGAGACC.

This clone was detected many times. The read gets to within 3 residues of the CDR3 end, and the germline J gene fills in the rest. The rearrangement links TRBV10-3 to TRBJ2-7; 7 bases align to TRBD1. V dropped 10 bases and J dropped 6; count of bases not matched to a gene: 15. CDR3 length: 14 residues. The germline V gene has CDR1 ENHRY and CDR2 SYGVKD. The part of the CDR3 DNA that was read is TGTGCCACCCGGGACAGTTCAACGAGGTCCGAG. It codes for CATRDSSTRSE. The entire CDR3 protein reads CATRDSSTRSEQYF.

A few counts support this clone. Read data end 3 residues before the CDR3 end; the end is taken from the germline J gene. The gene calls are TRBV19 and TRBJ2-2; tentatively, D is TRBD2 (5 bases). Germline V CDR1 and CDR2: LNHDA, SQIVND (reference sequence). This CDR3 has 14 amino acids. The CDR3 sequence: CASSPNGLDEKLFF. Partial CDR3 DNA: TGTGCCAGTAGCCCAAACGGACTTGATGAAAAG.

This clone was recorded at least ten times. The CDR3 extends 3 residues past the end of the read, so its final part is completed from the germline J gene. The rearrangement uses TRBV6-1 and TRBJ1-5; 8 positions match TRBD1. Germline CDR1 and CDR2: MNHNS and SASEGT. Trimming at V came to 4 bases and at J to 6 bases, leaving 8 bases not matched to a gene. The CDR3 is made up of 15 amino acids. The covered CDR3 bases are TGTGCCAGCAGTGGTTCCCAGGGGGCGGGTCAGCCC. Residues: CASSGSQGAGQP. The CDR3 in its entirety is CASSGSQGAGQPQHF.